These T cell receptor beta chains were read from a single sample in a study of CD8 T cells in ankylosing spondylitis. One entry per CDR3 protein, called by TCRdb with MiXCR from the 5' RACE reads. The sample has approximately 210,000 distinct CDR3 sequences, 10% to 15% seen once; the top ten hold about 17%. The specimen was blood, either unsorted or a sorted T cell fraction (not recorded which). These receptors all come from a male donor with ankylosing spondylitis or in good health (not recorded which). Each CDR3 is given with its conserved first and last residue. A D gene is named only where the DNA matches it firmly. The size of a clone is reported for some rows only, either as once, few or many, or as a class for expanded clones.

TRBJ2-4 few TRBV12-3/TRBV12-4 - TGTGCCAGCAGTTTGGACAGTCTAGCCAAAAACATTCAGTACTTC CASSLDSLAKNIQYF
TRBJ1-1 many TRBV12-3/TRBV12-4 TRBD1 TGTGCCAGCAGCACAGGGGTCAACACTGAAGCTTTCTTT CASSTGVNTEAFF
TRBJ2-7 many TRBV4-1 TRBD1 TGCGCCAGCAGCCGAGGGACAGGGGACTCCTACGAGCAGTACTTC CASSRGTGDSYEQYF
TRBJ2-1 - TRBV5-1 - TGCGCCAGCAGCTTCAGTCAGGGGTCGTACAATGAGCAGTTCTTC CASSFSQGSYNEQFF
TRBJ1-5 few TRBV25-1 - TGTGCCAGCAGTACCATGGGACAGCCCCAGCATTTT CASSTMGQPQHF
TRBJ2-5 - TRBV14 TRBD2 TGTGCCAGCAGCCCTCGGGACTACCTACAAGAGACCCAGTACTTC CASSPRDYLQETQYF
TRBJ2-7 - TRBV29-1 - TGCAGCGTTTGGGTTAGCTCCTACGAGCAGTACTTC CSVWVSSYEQYF
TRBJ2-1 - TRBV3-1 TRBD2 TGTGCCAGCAGCCAAGATCGGGGGACTAGCGGGGTCAATGAGCAGTTCTTC CASSQDRGTSGVNEQFF
TRBJ2-7 few TRBV27 TRBD2 TGTGCCAGCAGTTTAACAGAGGGACTAGCGTACTACGAGCAGTACTTC CASSLTEGLAYYEQYF
TRBJ1-1 - TRBV25-1 - TGTGCCAGCAGCGTCGGGAAGAACACTGAAGCTTTCTTT CASSVGKNTEAFF
TRBJ2-2 medium-sized TRBV20-1 - TGCAGTGCGCGTCCGAGGGGCGGCCCCGGGGAGCTGTTTTTT CSARPRGGPGELFF
TRBJ1-2 few TRBV6-5 TRBD1 TGTGCCAGCAGGACAGGGCCCTATGGCTACACCTTC CASRTGPYGYTF
TRBJ2-5 few TRBV5-6 TRBD1 TGTGCCAGCAGATACCTTAGAGGGCGAGGGACAGGAAAGAGGGAGACCCAGTACTTC CASRYLRGRGTGKRETQYF
TRBJ2-1 few TRBV20-1 - TGCAGTGCTATTTTGCTAGAACCCCCCTACAATGAGCAGTTCTTC CSAILLEPPYNEQFF
TRBJ1-1 few TRBV2 - TGTGCCAGCAGTGAATGGGGCACCCCGAACACTGAAGCTTTCTTT CASSEWGTPNTEAFF
TRBJ2-7 many TRBV10-2 - TGCGCCAGCAGTGAGTCAGAGAACCACGAGCAGTACTTC CASSESENHEQYF
TRBJ2-6 - TRBV20-1 - TGCAGTGCTAGAGATCTACAGTCTGGGGCCAACGTCCTGACTTTC CSARDLQSGANVLTF
TRBJ1-2 - TRBV27 TRBD1 TGTGCCAGCAGTTTATCCGGGACAGGGGTAAATGGCTACACCTTC CASSLSGTGVNGYTF
TRBJ2-5 - TRBV7-6 TRBD2 TGTGCCAGCAGCTCCCCTAGCGGGGTGGGGGAGACCCAGTACTTC CASSSPSGVGETQYF
TRBJ2-7 - TRBV11-2 TRBD1 TGTGCCAGCAGCTTAAGTCAGGGGGACTACGAGCAGTACTTC CASSLSQGDYEQYF
TRBJ2-2 - TRBV10-3 - TGTGCCATCGAAAACAGGGACGGGGTTTACATCGGGGAGCTGTTTTTT CAIENRDGVYIGELFF
TRBJ2-1 many TRBV5-1 TRBD1 TGCGCCAGCAGCCCCTGGGACAGCGACAATGAGCAGTTCTTC CASSPWDSDNEQFF
TRBJ2-5 many TRBV5-1 - TGCGCCAGCAGCGATAAACCGGAAGAGACCCAGTACTTC CASSDKPEETQYF
TRBJ2-7 many TRBV4-1 - TGCGCCAGCAGCCAAGTTCAGGGTGAAGGGCCACAGCAGTACTTC CASSQVQGEGPQQYF
TRBJ2-2 - TRBV4-1 TRBD1 TGCGCCAGCAGCCAAGGGGACAGAGAAACCGGGGAGCTGTTTTTT CASSQGDRETGELFF
TRBJ2-7 many TRBV12-3/TRBV12-4 TRBD2 TGTGCCAGCAGTTTGGGACTAGCGGACTACGAGCAGTACTTC CASSLGLADYEQYF
TRBJ2-1 - TRBV6-4 TRBD2 TGTGCCAGCAGTGTGACTAGCGGGAGTGCGAATGAGCAGTTCTTC CASSVTSGSANEQFF
TRBJ1-1 few TRBV7-6 - TGTGCCAGCAGCCCCTTACCCGGGACACCCACTGAAGCTTTCTTT CASSPLPGTPTEAFF
TRBJ2-1 few TRBV9 TRBD1 TGTGCCAGCAGCCTGACCGGGACAGACTACAATGAGCAGTTCTTC CASSLTGTDYNEQFF
TRBJ2-2 few TRBV7-7 - TGTGCCAGCAGCTTAAACCATAGGGCCGCGAACACCGGGGAGCTGTTTTTT CASSLNHRAANTGELFF
TRBJ1-1 few TRBV12-3/TRBV12-4 - TGTGCCAGCAGTTTGGGAAGGGCAGTTGAAACTGAAGCTTTCTTT CASSLGRAVETEAFF
TRBJ2-7 - TRBV4-2 TRBD2 TGTGCCAGCAGCCAAGATTTAGCGGGAGGGCTCACGGAGTACTTC CASSQDLAGGLTEYF
TRBJ1-1 few TRBV13 - TGTGCCAGCAGCATCCGGACAGTTAACACTGAAGCTTTCTTT CASSIRTVNTEAFF
TRBJ2-1 few TRBV5-1 TRBD2 TGCGCCAGCAGCTTGGAGGGAGGGGCCGGGAATGAGCAGTTCTTC CASSLEGGAGNEQFF
TRBJ1-3 - TRBV5-1 TRBD1 TGCGCCAGCAGTTCTGACAGGGACCTTGGAAACACCATATATTTT CASSSDRDLGNTIYF
TRBJ2-7 few TRBV6-1 - TGTGCCAGCAGTGAAGCGATCTCCTACGAGCAGTACTTC CASSEAISYEQYF
TRBJ2-1 - TRBV5-6 TRBD2 TGTGCCAGCAGCTTGGCCGGGAGCGGGGGGGCCTTCGGTAATGAGCAGTTCTTC CASSLAGSGGAFGNEQFF
TRBJ2-3 many TRBV3-1 - TGTGCCAGCAGCCAAGATTGGAAGGCAGCGGTCAGCACAGATACGCAGTATTTT CASSQDWKAAVSTDTQYF
TRBJ2-7 many TRBV7-9 - TGTGCCAGCAGCCAGGGTCGCCCGGCGTACTTC CASSQGRPAYF
TRBJ2-1 - TRBV7-7 - TGTGCCAGCAGCCAAGGAGGGGGGGTGCAGTTCTTC CASSQGGGVQFF
TRBJ2-6 once TRBV15 - TGTGCCACCAGCAGACAACGACTGGGGAACTCTGGGGCCAACGTCCTGACTTTC CATSRQRLGNSGANVLTF
TRBJ2-7 few TRBV12-3/TRBV12-4 - TGTGCCAGCAGTTTCGACGGAGGCTACGAGCAGTACTTC CASSFDGGYEQYF
TRBJ2-3 few TRBV15 TRBD2 TGTGCCACCAGCACACCGACTAGCGGCAGCACAGATACGCAGTATTTT CATSTPTSGSTDTQYF
TRBJ2-2 - TRBV28 - TGTGCCAGCAGTCCTGACAGGAGCTACACCGGGGAGCTGTTTTTT CASSPDRSYTGELFF
TRBJ2-7 few TRBV10-3 - TGTGCCATCAGTGAGACCGGGAGATCCTACGAGCAGTACTTC CAISETGRSYEQYF
TRBJ1-1 - TRBV10-3 - TGTGCCATCAGTGAGTATGAGACGGTGAACACTGAAGCTTTCTTT CAISEYETVNTEAFF